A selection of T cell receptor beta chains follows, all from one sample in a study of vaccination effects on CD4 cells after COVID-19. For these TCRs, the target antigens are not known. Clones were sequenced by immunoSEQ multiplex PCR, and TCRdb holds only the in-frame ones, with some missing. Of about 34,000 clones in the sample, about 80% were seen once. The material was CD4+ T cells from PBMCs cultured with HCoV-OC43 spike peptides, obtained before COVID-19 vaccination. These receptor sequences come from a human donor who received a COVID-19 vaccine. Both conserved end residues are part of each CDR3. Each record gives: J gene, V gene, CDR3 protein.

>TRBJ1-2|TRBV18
CASSPVIGQVQDYGYTF
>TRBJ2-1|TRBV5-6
CASSSLGGSLYNEQFF
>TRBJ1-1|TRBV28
CASSKQGALRTEAFF
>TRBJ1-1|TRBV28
CASNLGQPDTEAFF
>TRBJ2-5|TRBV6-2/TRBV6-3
CASSYAGGYETQYF
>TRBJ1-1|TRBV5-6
CASSYRGRRTEAFF
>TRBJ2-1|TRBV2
CASSALAGGRAEQFF
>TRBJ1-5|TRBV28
CASSFGAQHF
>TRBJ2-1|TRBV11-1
CASSRGLAGHNEQFF
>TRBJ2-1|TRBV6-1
CASSELQDYNEQFF
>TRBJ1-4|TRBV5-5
CASSLGPNEKLFF
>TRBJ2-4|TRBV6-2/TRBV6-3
CASSYSSGGGKNIQYF
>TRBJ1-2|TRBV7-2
CASSLRGEGYTF
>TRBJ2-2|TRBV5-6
CASSRSGTGRTGELFF
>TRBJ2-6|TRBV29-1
CSVGERSANVLTF
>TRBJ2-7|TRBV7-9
CASSSPGQGAYEQYF
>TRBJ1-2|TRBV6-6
CASSTLGGYGYTF
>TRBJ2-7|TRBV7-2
CASSLASSGARYEQYF
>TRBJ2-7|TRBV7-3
CASSFDVGTAYEQYF
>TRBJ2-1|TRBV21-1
CASSKSSQAGDEQFF
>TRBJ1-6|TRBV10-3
CAIRRTGTNSPLHF
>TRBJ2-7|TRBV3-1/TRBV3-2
CASSQTGYEQYF
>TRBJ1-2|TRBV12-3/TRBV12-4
CASSPTGFYGYTF
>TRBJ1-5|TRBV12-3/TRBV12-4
CASSLVSNQPQHF
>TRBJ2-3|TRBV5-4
CASSLWDDADTQYF
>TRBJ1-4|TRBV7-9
CASSWAAPGQTNEKLFF
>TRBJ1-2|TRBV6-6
CASRPQGNYGYTF
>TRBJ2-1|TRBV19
CASRTLLGLAGPGNEQFF
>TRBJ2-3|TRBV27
CASSLSRVQSDTQYF
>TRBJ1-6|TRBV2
CASRSSYNSPLHF
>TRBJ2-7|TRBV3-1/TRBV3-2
CASGPSGEQYF
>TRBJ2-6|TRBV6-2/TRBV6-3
CASSIHVLSSGANVLTF
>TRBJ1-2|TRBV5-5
CASSFGFRGSEGYTF
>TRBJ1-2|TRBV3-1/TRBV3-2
CASSQQGAPNYGYTF
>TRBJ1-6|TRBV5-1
CASSPTTATYNSPLHF
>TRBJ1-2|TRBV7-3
CASSPAQDRVYGYTF
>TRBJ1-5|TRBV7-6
CASSLGGGWDNQPQHF
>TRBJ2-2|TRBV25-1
CASPQGGMNTGELFF
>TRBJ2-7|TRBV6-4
CASSAGPSNYYEQYF
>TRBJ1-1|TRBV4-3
CASSQSPGVGEAFF
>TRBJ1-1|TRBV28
CASSFGQSEAFF
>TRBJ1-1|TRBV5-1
CASSLEGWGIPEAFF
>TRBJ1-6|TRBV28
CASSTVTGVRSPLHF
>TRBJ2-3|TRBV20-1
CSASWTSGFTDTQYF
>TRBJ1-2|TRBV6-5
CASSNPTGGVGGYTF
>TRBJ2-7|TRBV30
CAWSVQPYEQYF
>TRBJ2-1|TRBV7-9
CASSLTTGDEQFF
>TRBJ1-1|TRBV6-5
CASRGGTARGTEAFF
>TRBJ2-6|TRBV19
CASSNGRSSGANVLTF
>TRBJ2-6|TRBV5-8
CASSQGVFTSGANVLTF
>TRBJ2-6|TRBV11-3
CASSSAGANVLTF
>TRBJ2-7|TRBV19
CASGTAYEQYF
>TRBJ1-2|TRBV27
CASSVGAGNGYTF
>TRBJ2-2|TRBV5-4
CASSLGGSDTGELFF
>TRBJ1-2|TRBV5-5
CASSRQGGGYNYGYTF
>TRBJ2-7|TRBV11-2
CASSSLRAGGNDDEQYF
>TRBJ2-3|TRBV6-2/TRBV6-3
CASSRPDRDTQYF